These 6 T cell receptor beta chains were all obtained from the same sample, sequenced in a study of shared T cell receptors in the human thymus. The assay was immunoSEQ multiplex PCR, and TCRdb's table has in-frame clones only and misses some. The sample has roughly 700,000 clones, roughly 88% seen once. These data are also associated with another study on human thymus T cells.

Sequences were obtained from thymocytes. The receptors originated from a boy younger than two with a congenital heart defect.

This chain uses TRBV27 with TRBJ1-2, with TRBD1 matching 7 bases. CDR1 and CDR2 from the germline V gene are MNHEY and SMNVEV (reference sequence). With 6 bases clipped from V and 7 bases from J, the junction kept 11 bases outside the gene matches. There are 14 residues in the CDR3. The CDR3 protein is CASSHRGPYGGYTF. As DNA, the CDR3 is TGTGCCAGCAGCCACAGGGGACCCTATGGTGGCTACACCTTC.

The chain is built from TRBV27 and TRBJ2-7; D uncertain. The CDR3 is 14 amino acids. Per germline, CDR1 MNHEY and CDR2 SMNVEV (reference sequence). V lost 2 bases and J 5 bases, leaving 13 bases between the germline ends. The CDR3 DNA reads TGTGCCAGCAGTTTAGGCCCAATTTCCCACGAGCAGTACTTC. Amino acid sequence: CASSLGPISHEQYF.

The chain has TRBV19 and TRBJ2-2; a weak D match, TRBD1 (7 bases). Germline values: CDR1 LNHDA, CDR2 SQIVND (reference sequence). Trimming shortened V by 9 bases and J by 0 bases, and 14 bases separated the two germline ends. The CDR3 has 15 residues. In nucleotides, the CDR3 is TGTGCCAGGCCAGGGGGGCGAACGAACACCGGGGAGCTGTTTTTT. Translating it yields CARPGGRTNTGELFF.

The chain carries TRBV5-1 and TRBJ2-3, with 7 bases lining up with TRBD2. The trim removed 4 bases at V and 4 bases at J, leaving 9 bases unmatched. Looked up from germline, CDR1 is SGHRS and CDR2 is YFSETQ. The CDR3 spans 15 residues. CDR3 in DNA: TGCGCCAGCAGCACGACTAGCCTGGTCCCAGATACGCAGTATTTT. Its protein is CASSTTSLVPDTQYF.

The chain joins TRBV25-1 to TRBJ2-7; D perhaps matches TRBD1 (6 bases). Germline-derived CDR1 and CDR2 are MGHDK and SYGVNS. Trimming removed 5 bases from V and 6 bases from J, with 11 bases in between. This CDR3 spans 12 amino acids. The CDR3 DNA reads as TGTGCCAGCAGTTTGTGGGGGCTCGAGCAGTACTTC. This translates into CASSLWGLEQYF.

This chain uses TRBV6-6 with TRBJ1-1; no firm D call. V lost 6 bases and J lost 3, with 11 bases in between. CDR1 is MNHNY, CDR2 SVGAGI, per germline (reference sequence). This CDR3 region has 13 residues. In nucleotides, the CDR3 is TGTGCCAGCAGCCACCACGGTGACACTGAAGCTTTCTTT. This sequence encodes CASSHHGDTEAFF.